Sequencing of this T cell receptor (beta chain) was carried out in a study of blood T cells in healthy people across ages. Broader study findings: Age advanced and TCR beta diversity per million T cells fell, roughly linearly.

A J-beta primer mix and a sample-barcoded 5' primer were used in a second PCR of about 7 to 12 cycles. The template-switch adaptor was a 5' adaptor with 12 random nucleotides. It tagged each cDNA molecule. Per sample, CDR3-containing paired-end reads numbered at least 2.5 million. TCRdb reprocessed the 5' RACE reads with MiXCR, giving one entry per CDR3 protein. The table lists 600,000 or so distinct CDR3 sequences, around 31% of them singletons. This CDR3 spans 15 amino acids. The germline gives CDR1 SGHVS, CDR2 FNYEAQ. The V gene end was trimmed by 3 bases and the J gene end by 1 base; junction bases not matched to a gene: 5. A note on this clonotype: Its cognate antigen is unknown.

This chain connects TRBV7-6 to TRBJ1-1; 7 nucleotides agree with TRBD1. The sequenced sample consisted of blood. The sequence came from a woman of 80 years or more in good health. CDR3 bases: TGTGCCAGCAGCTTTAGGGCAGGGGGGAACACTGAAGCTTTCTTT. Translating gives CASSFRAGGNTEAFF.